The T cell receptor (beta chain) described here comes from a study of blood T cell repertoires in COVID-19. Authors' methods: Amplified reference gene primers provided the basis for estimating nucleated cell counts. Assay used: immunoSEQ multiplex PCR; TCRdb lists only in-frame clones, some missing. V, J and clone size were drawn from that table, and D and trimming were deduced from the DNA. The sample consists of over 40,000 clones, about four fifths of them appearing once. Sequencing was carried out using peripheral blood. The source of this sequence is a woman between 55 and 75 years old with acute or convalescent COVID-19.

This CDR3 reads CASSLGQSYGYTF. CDR3 DNA sequence: TGTGCCAGTAGTCTTGGACAGAGTTATGGCTACACCTTC. The V call is TRBV19, the J call TRBJ1-2; perhaps TRBD1 as D (6 bases). CDR3 length: 13 amino acids. CDR1 is LNHDA and CDR2 is SQIVND in the germline V gene (reference sequence). Between the trimmed V and J ends, which lost 5 bases and 5 bases, there was a span of 12 bases.